This paragraph covers one T cell receptor (beta chain) sequence. The antigen remains undetermined. V was trimmed by 5 bases and J by 4 bases, leaving 14 bases between them. The CDR3 is 14 residues long. The V gene's germline CDR1 is SEHNR and CDR2 FQNEAQ (reference sequence). Each CDR3 protein is one row after TCRdb ran MiXCR on the reads. Counted here are around 500,000 distinct CDR3 sequences, approximately 46% occurring once; the ten biggest clones make up about two fifths. The data are from a study of T cell repertoires in cytomegalovirus infection. Study-level information: HLA-B-restricted CMV epitopes that are well studied were used alongside recently identified HLA-C-restricted ones.

Study results and limitations: Summed frequency of public TCR beta families distinguished CMV carriers with the relevant HLA. In two of eight donors, the top clonotype was HLA-C-restricted CMV-specific.

The origin of this receptor is a human donor in good health (CMV status not recorded). Some clones in this sample may be carry-over from other donors' samples. The rearrangement joins TRBV7-9 to TRBJ1-2; D not certain. The starting material was cultured PBMCs, obtained from culture after CMV antigen stimulation. The CDR3 sequence: CASSAVVAGYGYTF. CDR3 bases: TGTGCCAGCAGCGCGGTGGTGGCGGGCTATGGCTACACCTTC.